This TCR beta chain stems from a study of blood T cell repertoires in COVID-19. Study-level background: T cells, B-cell-depleted T cells, or PBMCs provided the cDNA or gDNA that served as material.

In the authors' workflow: For nucleated cells, counts were estimated from reference gene primer amplification. The method was immunoSEQ multiplex PCR; TCRdb's version includes in-frame clones alone and lacks a portion of them. V, J and clone size are those of that table, while D and trimming were read from the DNA. The sample records approximately 70,000 clones, around 91% being singletons. Germline V gene sequence: CDR1 LNHDA, CDR2 SQIVND (reference sequence). After removal of 6 bases from V and 8 bases from J, the junction contained 19 bases not matched to a gene. This CDR3 is built from 17 residues.

The specimen was peripheral blood. This receptor was taken from a human donor in a cohort sampled during active COVID-19. The genes are TRBV19 and TRBJ1-3; 7 bases match TRBD1. CDR3 residues: CASSFMNTGTDLDTIYF. DNA for the CDR3: TGTGCCAGTAGCTTCATGAACACCGGGACAGACCTCGACACCATATATTTT.